The 3 T cell receptor beta chains reported below all come from one sample, sequenced in a study of neoadjuvant anti-PD-1 for oral cavity cancer. Time point noted: after neoadjuvant nivolumab, at surgical resection. The method was immunoSEQ multiplex PCR; TCRdb's version includes in-frame clones alone and lacks a portion of them. The table shows 55,000 to 75,000 clones, with about 90% occurring only once. The material was PBMCs, obtained after nivolumab (anti-PD-1) treatment. These receptor sequences come from a person aged 35 to 85 with oral cavity squamous cell carcinoma.

The J gene is TRBJ2-3, the V gene TRBV15; 8 positions match TRBD2. The germline V gene encodes CDR1 LNHNV and CDR2 YYDKDF (reference sequence). Trimming took 2 bases from V and 0 from J; bases not matched to a gene: 4. The CDR3 is made up of 16 amino acids. In DNA, the CDR3 is TGTGCCACCAGCAGAAACAGCGGGAGTAGCACAGATACGCAGTATTTT. Encoded protein: CATSRNSGSSTDTQYF. The full variable domain, its missing parts supplied by reference TRBV15 and TRBJ2-3, is DAMVIQNPRYQVTQFGKPVTLSCSQTLNHNVMYWYQQKSSQAPKLLFHYYDKDFNNEADTPDNFQSRRPNTSFCFLDIRSPGLGDTAMYLCATSRNSGSSTDTQYFGPGTRLTVL.

The chain recombines TRBV28 with TRBJ1-1; D gene ambiguous. Trimming took 2 bases from V and 0 from J, leaving 7 bases between them. The CDR3 consists of 14 residues. Germline V gene lookup returns CDR1 MDHEN and CDR2 SYDVKM. In DNA form, the CDR3 reads TGTGCCAGCAGTTTAGGCAGGCTGAACACTGAAGCTTTCTTT. Protein: CASSLGRLNTEAFF.

Here the CDR3 DNA reads TGTGCCAGCAGCTTAACATTTACCTACGAGCAGTACTTC. Protein product: CASSLTFTYEQYF. This sequence joins TRBV5-8 and TRBJ2-7; D ambiguous. The V gene's germline CDR1 is SGHTS and CDR2 YDEGEE. V dropped 2 bases and J dropped 2 bases, with 8 bases sitting between them. The CDR3 has 13 amino acids.